This T cell receptor beta chain comes out of a study of CD8+ T cells in alopecia areata. Study at large: Treated patients were given oral tofacitinib, which was dosed at 5 to 10 mg twice daily. General study findings and limits: Against the mouse data, patients shared TCRs less clearly, possibly for HLA reasons. Tofacitinib did not eliminate many expanded lesional clones from scalp or blood. Higher clonality than in normal scalp was seen in lesional scalp, especially alopecia totalis/universalis.

This CDR3 is built from 16 residues. V lost 2 bases and J lost 10; bases outside the gene matches: 9. Germline loops: CDR1 KGHSH, CDR2 LQKENI. On this clone: Its antigen is undetermined.

The treatment: oral pan-JAK inhibitor, 5-10 mg twice daily. After isolation, RNA underwent reverse transcription to generate cDNA as the sequencing template. Method: immunoSEQ multiplex PCR; TCRdb's copy keeps in-frame clones and lacks some. Of over 150,000 clones in the sample, 50% to 65% were seen once. The material sequenced was CD4+ T cells sorted from blood, taken at week 24, from a patient treated with tofacitinib. The J gene is TRBJ1-6, the V gene TRBV18; 9 nucleotides line up with TRBD1. The source is a human donor with alopecia areata. The CDR3 bases are TGTGCCAGCTCACCAAATCAGGACAGGGGTCAGTCACCCCTCCACTTT. Encoded protein: CASSPNQDRGQSPLHF. Variable domain in full (rest from reference TRBV18 and TRBJ1-6): NAGVMQNPRHLVRRRGQEARLRCSPMKGHSHVYWYRQLPEEGLKFMVYLQKENIIDESGMPKERFSAEFPKEGPSILRIQQVVRGDSAAYFCASSPNQDRGQSPLHFGNGTRLTVT.